These T cell receptor beta chains were read from a single sample in a study of cytomegalovirus exposure and HLA in healthy donors. Sequencing used immunoSEQ multiplex PCR; TCRdb keeps in-frame clones, though not all of them. The sample consists of around 140,000 clones, under 10% of them appearing once. The sample consisted of PBMCs. All receptors derive from a woman aged 40-49 years in good health and CMV-seropositive. The CDR3 runs from the conserved cysteine through the conserved F or W. D genes are given only for firm matches. The size of a clone is reported for some rows only, either as once, few or many, or as a class for expanded clones.

abundance	d_gene	v_gene	j_gene	CDR3aa	CDR3nt
-	TRBD2	TRBV5-4	TRBJ2-7	CASSLNFGGKVSHEQYF	TGTGCCAGCAGCTTAAACTTCGGGGGGAAAGTATCCCACGAGCAGTACTTC
few	-	TRBV7-8	TRBJ1-1	CASSLVAGSIAEAFF	TGTGCCAGCAGCTTAGTGGCAGGATCGATCGCTGAAGCTTTCTTT
few	TRBD1	TRBV10-3	TRBJ1-1	CAIKEGGANTEAFF	TGTGCCATCAAAGAAGGGGGCGCGAACACTGAAGCTTTCTTT
-	-	TRBV11-3	TRBJ1-3	CASSPGLLSGNTIYF	TGTGCCAGCAGCCCGGGACTGCTCTCTGGAAACACCATATATTTT
few	-	TRBV7-3	TRBJ1-1	CASSSTVNTEAFF	TGTGCCAGCAGCTCGACAGTGAACACTGAAGCTTTCTTT
-	TRBD2	TRBV7-9	TRBJ2-1	CASSPRGGIGDNEQFF	TGTGCCAGCAGCCCCCGGGGGGGGATCGGAGACAATGAGCAGTTCTTC
-	-	TRBV6-1	TRBJ1-5	CASSEVSQPQHF	TGTGCCAGCAGTGAAGTATCCCAGCCCCAGCATTTT
few	TRBD1	TRBV19	TRBJ1-1	CASSSRQGLGEAFF	TGTGCCAGTAGTTCGCGACAGGGTCTGGGTGAAGCTTTCTTT
few	-	TRBV2	TRBJ1-1	CASSEGGPGLEAFF	TGTGCCAGCAGTGAAGGGGGTCCAGGACTTGAAGCTTTCTTT
-	TRBD1	TRBV2	TRBJ1-5	CASSQGDSGQPQHF	TGTGCCAGTTCACAGGGGGATAGCGGTCAGCCCCAGCATTTT
-	TRBD2	TRBV5-1	TRBJ2-7	CASSLTGGSYYEQYF	TGCGCCAGCAGCTTGACGGGGGGTTCTTACTACGAGCAGTACTTC
-	-	TRBV5-6	TRBJ2-3	CASSLEQYLTDTQYF	TGTGCCAGCAGCTTGGAACAATACCTCACAGATACGCAGTATTTT
few	-	TRBV28	TRBJ1-2	CASKRGGYTF	TGTGCCAGCAAAAGGGGTGGCTACACCTTC
-	-	TRBV6-4	TRBJ2-2	CASSDSSTNTGELFF	TGTGCCAGCAGTGACTCAAGTACTAACACCGGGGAGCTGTTTTTT
few	-	TRBV2	TRBJ1-1	CASSQVAWRAEAFF	TGTGCCAGCAGTCAAGTCGCCTGGAGGGCTGAAGCTTTCTTT
few	TRBD1	TRBV5-1	TRBJ2-1	CASSPGQGARGFF	TGCGCCAGCAGCCCGGGACAGGGGGCTCGTGGGTTCTTC
-	-	TRBV7-2	TRBJ2-5	CASSLRRTEGTQYF	TGTGCCAGCAGCTTACGGCGGACAGAAGGGACCCAGTACTTC
few	-	TRBV19	TRBJ2-2	CASSDGGAGTGELFF	TGTGCCAGTAGTGACGGCGGGGCGGGGACCGGGGAGCTGTTTTTT
-	TRBD2	TRBV2	TRBJ2-2	CASSKTSGGPNTGELFF	TGTGCCAGCAGCAAGACTAGCGGGGGACCGAACACCGGGGAGCTGTTTTTT
-	-	TRBV15	TRBJ1-2	CATSRDWTPNYGYTF	TGTGCCACCAGCAGAGATTGGACACCGAACTATGGCTACACCTTC
-	TRBD1	TRBV15	TRBJ1-4	CATSRDPQGAGEKLFF	TGTGCCACCAGCAGAGATCCACAGGGGGCGGGAGAAAAACTGTTTTTT
-	-	TRBV14	TRBJ2-7	CASSLIHSPF	TGTGCCAGCAGCCTTATTCACAGCCCCTTC
few	TRBD1	TRBV2	TRBJ1-5	CASSARTGGSNQPQHF	TGTGCCAGCAGTGCTAGGACAGGTGGGAGCAATCAGCCCCAGCATTTT
few	TRBD2	TRBV19	TRBJ2-4	CASSVSGTSGNIQYF	TGTGCCAGTAGTGTCTCCGGGACTAGCGGGAACATTCAGTACTTC
-	TRBD2	TRBV7-3	TRBJ2-1	CASSSLAGAYLSYNEQFF	TGTGCCAGCAGCTCCCTAGCGGGGGCCTACCTCTCCTACAATGAGCAGTTCTTC
few	-	TRBV6-5	TRBJ1-1	CASYRGNTEAFF	TGTGCCAGCTATCGGGGGAACACTGAAGCTTTCTTT
-	-	TRBV7-9	TRBJ1-2	CASSLEQGGYTF	TGTGCCAGCAGCTTAGAGCAGGGTGGCTACACCTTC
few	-	TRBV7-2	TRBJ1-1	CASSLWGVHSNTEAFF	TGTGCCAGCAGCTTATGGGGAGTCCATAGTAACACTGAAGCTTTCTTT
few	-	TRBV5-6	TRBJ1-2	CASSSTVSYGYTF	TGTGCCAGCAGCTCTACAGTCTCCTATGGCTACACCTTC
few	TRBD1	TRBV5-1	TRBJ2-6	CASSDRERSGANVLTF	TGCGCCAGCAGTGACAGGGAACGCTCTGGGGCCAACGTCCTGACTTTC